This TCR beta chain was obtained from a study of cytomegalovirus exposure and HLA in healthy donors. Background on the study: In an earlier analysis, approximately 120 million unique TCR beta sequences were found from some 200 million T cells.

Both 60 Vbeta primers and 13 Jbeta primers went into the PCR. The table came from immunoSEQ multiplex PCR; TCRdb's copy has only in-frame clones and leaves some out. The repertoire holds 150,000 to 190,000 clones, with around 79% as singletons. The trim removed 10 bases at V and 4 bases at J, leaving 8 bases unmatched. The CDR3 has 15 amino acids. Germline CDR1 and CDR2: MDHEN and SYDVKM. The clonotype originates from a man younger than 35 in good health and CMV-seronegative. The genes are TRBV28 and TRBJ2-6, with 9 bases lining up with TRBD1. The sequencing sample was made of PBMCs. As DNA, the CDR3 is TGTGCCACACAGGGGGCGTCGACCGGGGCCAACGTCCTGACTTTC. Encoded protein: CATQGASTGANVLTF.